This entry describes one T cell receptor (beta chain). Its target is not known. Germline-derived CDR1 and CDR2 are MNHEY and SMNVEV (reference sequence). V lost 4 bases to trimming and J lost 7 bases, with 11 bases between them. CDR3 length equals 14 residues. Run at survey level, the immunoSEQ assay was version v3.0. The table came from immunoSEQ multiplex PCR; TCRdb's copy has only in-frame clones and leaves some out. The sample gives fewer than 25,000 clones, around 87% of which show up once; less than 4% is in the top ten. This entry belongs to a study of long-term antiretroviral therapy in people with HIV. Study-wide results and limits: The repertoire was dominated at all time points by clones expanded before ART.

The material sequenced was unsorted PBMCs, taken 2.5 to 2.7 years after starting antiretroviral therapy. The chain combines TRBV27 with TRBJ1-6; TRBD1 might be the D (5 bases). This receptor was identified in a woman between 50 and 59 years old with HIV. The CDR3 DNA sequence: TGTGCCAGCAGTTCGGGACGGTGGAATTCACCCCTCCACTTT. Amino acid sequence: CASSSGRWNSPLHF.